This T cell receptor (beta chain) was profiled in a study of beta chain features in type 1 diabetes. The overall study: Examination covered roughly 100,000,000 sorted cells spanning all samples. Study-wide results and caveats: Across all four CD4+ subsets, people with type 1 diabetes showed modestly shorter TCRB CDR3s.

This clone turned up a few times. Its target is not known. V was pared by 3 bases and J by 4 bases, with 13 bases between. The CDR3 sequence is 14 residues long. Germline CDR1 and CDR2: SGDLS and YYNGEE. Post-sort purity exceeded 95% for all sorted populations. The investigators reverse transcribed all of the isolated RNA, so they sequenced expressed TCRB transcripts. Samples of naive, central memory and regulatory T cells yielded a mean of around 3.5 million reads. TCRdb keeps only in-frame clones here, not all; method: immunoSEQ multiplex PCR. The sample carries over 350,000 clones, about 15% recorded once.

The chain joins TRBV9 to TRBJ1-1; D is possibly TRBD1 (6 bases). The TCR originated in a young woman in good health. Sequencing input: naive CD4+ T cells from blood. The CDR3 DNA reads TGTGCCAGCAGCGCACAGGGCGGGGGCACTGAAGCTTTCTTT. Protein product: CASSAQGGGTEAFF.